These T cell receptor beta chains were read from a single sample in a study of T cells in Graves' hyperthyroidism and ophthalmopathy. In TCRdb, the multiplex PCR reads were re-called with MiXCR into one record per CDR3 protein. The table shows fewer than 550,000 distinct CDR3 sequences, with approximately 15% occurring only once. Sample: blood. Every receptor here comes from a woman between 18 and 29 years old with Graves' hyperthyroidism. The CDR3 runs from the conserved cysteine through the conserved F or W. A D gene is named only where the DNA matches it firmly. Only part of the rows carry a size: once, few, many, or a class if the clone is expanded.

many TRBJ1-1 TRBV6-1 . TGTGCCAGCGTTACAGGGAACACTGAAGCTTTCTTT CASVTGNTEAFF
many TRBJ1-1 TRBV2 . TGTGCCAGCACGTCGAACACTGAAGCTTTCTTT CASTSNTEAFF
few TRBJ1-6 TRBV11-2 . TGTGCCAGCAGCCCGGGCAATATAGGGGGGGCGTATTCACCCCTCCACTTT CASSPGNIGGAYSPLHF
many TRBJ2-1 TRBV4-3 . TGCGCCAGCAGCCAAGACCCCCCCGGAGAATACAATGAGCAGTTCTTC CASSQDPPGEYNEQFF
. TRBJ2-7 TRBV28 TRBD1 TGTGCCAGCATCTCGGGACAGGGGGCCTACGAGCAGTACTTC CASISGQGAYEQYF
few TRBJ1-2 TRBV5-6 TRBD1 TGTGCCAGCAGCTGGACAGGGGCTTCTGTCTATGGCTACACCTTC CASSWTGASVYGYTF
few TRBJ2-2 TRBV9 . TGTGCCAGCAGCGTAGAGACCGCGAACACCGGGGAGCTGTTTTTT CASSVETANTGELFF
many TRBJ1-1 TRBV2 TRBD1 TGTGCCAGCAGTGAGCACAGGGGGAACACTGAAGCTTTCTTT CASSEHRGNTEAFF
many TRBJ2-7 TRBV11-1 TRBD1 TGTGCCAGCAGCGATGACAGGGCTCATCAAACCTACGAGCAGTACTTC CASSDDRAHQTYEQYF
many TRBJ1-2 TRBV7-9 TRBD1 TGTGCCAGCAGCATAACCGGGACAGGCCTAGGCTACACCTTC CASSITGTGLGYTF
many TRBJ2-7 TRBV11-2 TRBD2 TGTGCCAGCAGCTCCGGAAGCGGGAGGGCTATCTACGAGCAGTACTTC CASSSGSGRAIYEQYF
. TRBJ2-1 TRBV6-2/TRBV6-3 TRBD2 TGTGCCAGCAGTTCAATAGCGGGAGGGAGTGAGCAGTTCTTC CASSSIAGGSEQFF
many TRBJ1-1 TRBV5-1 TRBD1 TGTGCCAGCAGCCCGGGACAGGTGAACACTGAAGCTTTCTTT CASSPGQVNTEAFF
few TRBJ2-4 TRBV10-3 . TGTGCCATCAGCCCCAGGGGACTGGGGGACATTCAGTACTTC CAISPRGLGDIQYF
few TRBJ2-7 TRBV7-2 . TGTGCCAGCAGCCAAACCGGGACACTCCCCTACGAGCAGTACTTC CASSQTGTLPYEQYF
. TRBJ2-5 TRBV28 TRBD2 TGTGCCAGCAGTTTAGGGAGCGGGAGGGCCGAAGAGACCCAGTACTTC CASSLGSGRAEETQYF
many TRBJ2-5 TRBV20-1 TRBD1 TGCAGTGCTTTACCCCGACAGGGTATCATATTAGAGACCCAGTACTTC CSALPRQGIILETQYF
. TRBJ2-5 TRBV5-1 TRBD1 TGCGCCAGCAGCCGTACAGGGGGCTCAGGGAGAGAGACCCAGTACTTC CASSRTGGSGRETQYF
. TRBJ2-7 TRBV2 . TGTGCCAGCAGACCCAATTACCCACCAACCTACGAGCAGTACTTC CASRPNYPPTYEQYF
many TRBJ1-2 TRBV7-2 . TGTGCCAGCAGCTTAGGCTCGAGGGACCGAGGCTACACCTTC CASSLGSRDRGYTF
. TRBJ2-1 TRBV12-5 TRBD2 TGTGCTAGTGGTCTCTCATTCCCACGGCGGGGGAGCTACAATGAGCAGTTCTTC CASGLSFPRRGSYNEQFF
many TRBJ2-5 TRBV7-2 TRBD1 TGTGCCAGCAGCCCTCCGCCTGGACAGGGGCGCCTGAGGGAGACCCAGTACTTC CASSPPPGQGRLRETQYF
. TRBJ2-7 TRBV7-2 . TGTGCCAGCAGCTTAGCGCGAGGGACGGGAAAATACGAGCAGTACTTC CASSLARGTGKYEQYF
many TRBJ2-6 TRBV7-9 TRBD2 TGTGCCAGCAGTCCAAGCGGGGCTGGGGCCAACGTCCTGACTTTC CASSPSGAGANVLTF
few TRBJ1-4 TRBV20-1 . TGCAGTGCTAGTATCTATCGCCCGACAACTAATGAAAAACTGTTTTTT CSASIYRPTTNEKLFF
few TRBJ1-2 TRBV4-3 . TGCGCCAGCAGCCAAGATCCGCGGGAGGGCTACACCTTC CASSQDPREGYTF
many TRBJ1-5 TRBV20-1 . TGCAGTGCTAGAGATCTGGGGGCCGTGTATAGCAATCAGCCCCAGCATTTT CSARDLGAVYSNQPQHF
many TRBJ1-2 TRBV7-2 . TGTGCCAGCAGCTTAGGAGCAGGCTATGGCTACACCTTC CASSLGAGYGYTF
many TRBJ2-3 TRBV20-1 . TGCAGTGCTAGAATAAACTCAGATACGCAGTATTTT CSARINSDTQYF
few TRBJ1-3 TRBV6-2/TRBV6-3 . TGTGCCAGCAACCCCGCTGGCTCTGGAAACACCATATATTTT CASNPAGSGNTIYF
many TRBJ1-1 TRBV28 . TGTGCCAGCAAAATCGGGCCATTCACTGAAGCTTTCTTT CASKIGPFTEAFF
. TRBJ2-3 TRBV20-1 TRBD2 TGCAGTGGTCGGCTAGCGGGGGGCGCAGATACGCAGTATTTT CSGRLAGGADTQYF
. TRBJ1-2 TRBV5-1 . TGTGCCAGCAGCTTGGCAGTAGGGACTGAGTATGGCTACACCTTC CASSLAVGTEYGYTF
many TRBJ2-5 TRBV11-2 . TGTGCCAGCAGCTTCGGGATTCAAGAGACCCAGTACTTC CASSFGIQETQYF
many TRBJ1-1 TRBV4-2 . TGTGCCAGCAGCCCACAGGGACCGGGGAGCGCTTTCTTT CASSPQGPGSAFF
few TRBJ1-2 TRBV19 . TGTGCCAGTAGTCATGGGACGGCCTATGGCTACACCTTC CASSHGTAYGYTF
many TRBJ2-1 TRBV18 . TGTGCCAGCTCACCGAATAGTGGAGTTGAGCAGTTCTTC CASSPNSGVEQFF
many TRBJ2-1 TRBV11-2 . TGTGCCAGCAGCTTTGGGACGAACTCCTACAATGAGCAGTTCTTC CASSFGTNSYNEQFF
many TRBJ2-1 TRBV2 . TGTGCCAGCGGAGTTGGACCCTACAATGAGCAGTTCTTC CASGVGPYNEQFF
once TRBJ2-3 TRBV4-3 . TGCGCCAGCAGCCAAGACCAGGGGAGCGGGGCAGATACGCAGTATTTT CASSQDQGSGADTQYF
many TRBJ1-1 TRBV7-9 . TGTGCCAGCAGCTTAGTTCTGGGGCCGAACACTGAAGCTTTCTTT CASSLVLGPNTEAFF
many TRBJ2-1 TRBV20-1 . TGCAGTGCTACCAGTCCCGGGACTTTCTACAATGAGCAGTTCTTC CSATSPGTFYNEQFF
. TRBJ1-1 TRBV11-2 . TGTGCCAGCAGCTTAGTGGGGATGACAGTTGGGCTCTTCGCTTTCTTT CASSLVGMTVGLFAFF
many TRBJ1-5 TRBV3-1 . TGTGCCAGCAGCCAAGATCTGACAGAAGGGCAGCCCCAGCATTTT CASSQDLTEGQPQHF
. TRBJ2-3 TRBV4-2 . TGTGCCAGCAGCCAAGCCCGGGACACAGATACGCAGTATTTT CASSQARDTDTQYF
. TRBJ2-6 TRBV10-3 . TGTGCCATCAGTGACGGCCCCGCTAGGTCTGGGGCCAACGTCCTGACTTTC CAISDGPARSGANVLTF
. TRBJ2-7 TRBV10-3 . TGTGCCATCAGTGATATAGGCGGGGCCCTTTACGAGCAGTACTTC CAISDIGGALYEQYF
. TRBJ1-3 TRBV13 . TGTGCCAGCAGCGCTAGGGGGGGGAGCTCTGGAAACACCATATATTTT CASSARGGSSGNTIYF
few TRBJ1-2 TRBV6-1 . TGTGCCAGCAAGGACTTCTATGGCTACACCTTC CASKDFYGYTF